The 13 T cell receptor beta chains in this list originate from one sample, sequenced in a study of T cells in Graves' hyperthyroidism and ophthalmopathy. RNA transcripts yielded amplified TCR beta CDR3 regions. First-round RT-PCR targeting the TCR CDR3 was performed with the HTBI primer set. TCRdb reanalysed the multiplex PCR reads using MiXCR and keeps one entry per CDR3 protein. The sample yields 300,000 to 450,000 distinct CDR3 sequences, approximately 18% seen once. The sample was blood. These receptors came from a woman aged 40 to 49 with Graves' ophthalmopathy.

The sample holds many counts of this clonotype. The chain couples TRBV27 to TRBJ1-1, with TRBD1 matching 10 bases. Germline lookup yields CDR1 MNHEY and CDR2 SMNVEV (reference sequence). The J segment lost 6 bases and the V segment lost 6 bases, leaving 7 bases of the junction unmatched. The CDR3 has 14 residues. The CDR3: CASRGRDRGPEAFF. Here the CDR3 DNA reads TGTGCCAGCAGGGGCCGGGACAGGGGCCCTGAAGCTTTCTTT.

There are a few counts of this clonotype. A read error may account for a junction end that differs from germline. The chain uses TRBV28 and TRBJ1-1, with no clear D. Per the germline V gene, CDR1 is MDHEN and CDR2 is SYDVKM. The CDR3 is made up of 13 amino acids. CDR3 loop: CASSPKGYTEASF. CDR3 DNA: TGTGCCAGCAGTCCTAAGGGTTACACTGAAGCTTCCTTT.

V usage is TRBV12-3 or TRBV12-4 and J usage is TRBJ2-7; no reliable D call. CDR3 length equals 12 residues. V lost 3 bases and J 10 bases, leaving 13 bases between the germline ends. The chain's CDR3 is CASSFLPSDQYF. The CDR3 DNA sequence: TGTGCCAGCAGTTTCCTGCCGTCGGACCAGTACTTC.

The table lists this clonotype with many counts. The chain joins TRBV12-3 or TRBV12-4 to TRBJ2-2; either TRBD1 or TRBD2 may fit D (6 bases each). CDR3 length: 11 amino acids. V was shortened by 8 bases and J by 9 bases, with 10 bases between the two germline ends. The CDR3 loop is CASGGGRELFF. As DNA, the CDR3 is TGTGCCAGCGGAGGGGGGAGGGAGCTGTTTTTT.

There are many counts of this clonotype. The chain links TRBV7-8 to TRBJ1-5; D is ambiguous. The germline gives CDR1 SGHVS, CDR2 FQNEAQ. V was clipped by 5 bases and J by 5 bases, with 19 bases between them. CDR3 size: 16 residues. The CDR3 is CASSPLLGTDYQPQHF. The CDR3 nucleotides are TGTGCCAGCAGCCCCCTCTTGGGCACAGACTATCAGCCCCAGCATTTT.

This clonotype was seen many times. This rearrangement joins TRBV11-2 to TRBJ2-7; 10 bases align to TRBD2. Germline CDR1 reads SGHAT; CDR2 reads FQNNGV. J lost 1 base, V lost 5 bases, and 11 bases had no gene match. This CDR3 has 17 residues. The CDR3 here is CASSPSFGTSASYEQYF. As DNA, the CDR3 is TGTGCCAGCAGCCCCTCTTTCGGGACTAGCGCGTCCTACGAGCAGTACTTC.

Only a few counts were recorded for this clonotype. The chain recombines TRBV7-9 with TRBJ1-6, with TRBD1 matching over 7 bases. The CDR3 is 17 amino acids. V lost 2 bases, J lost 5 bases, and 9 bases stayed unmatched. Germline CDR1 SEHNR, CDR2 FQNEAQ (reference sequence). The CDR3 sequence: CASSLFRDSFNNSPLHF. CDR3 DNA: TGTGCCAGCAGCTTATTTCGGGACAGCTTTAATAATTCACCCCTCCACTTT.

This clonotype was detected only a few times. This may arise from a read error, as a much more abundant clone is one base away. This chain links TRBV20-1 with TRBJ2-2; 9 bases align to TRBD2. Germline loops: CDR1 DFQATT, CDR2 SNEGSKA (reference sequence). This CDR3 is built from 16 residues. V lost 0 bases to trimming and J lost 2 bases; unmatched junction nucleotides: 4. CDR3 in DNA: TGCAGTGCTAGAGAAGCGGGGGGCCCAAACACCGGGGAGCTGTTTTTT. Its protein is CSAREAGGPNTGELFF.

This rearrangement joins TRBV19 to TRBJ2-2; possibly TRBD2 for D (5 bases). The CDR3 contains 16 residues. The V gene lost 0 bases and the J gene lost 0 bases, with 8 bases spanning the gap. CDR1 is LNHDA, CDR2 SQIVND, per germline (reference sequence). CDR3 amino acids: CASSIDAGANTGELFF. In nucleotides, the CDR3 is TGTGCCAGTAGTATAGACGCGGGCGCGAACACCGGGGAGCTGTTTTTT. The whole variable domain, filled in from reference TRBV19 and TRBJ2-2, reads DGGITQSPKYLFRKEGQNVTLSCEQNLNHDAMYWYRQDPGQGLRLIYYSQIVNDFQKGDIAEGYSVSREKKESFPLTVTSAQKNPTAFYLCASSIDAGANTGELFFGEGSRLTVL.

This clonotype was detected many times. The rearrangement links TRBV4-1 to TRBJ2-7; 8 bases match TRBD1. Trimming at V came to 5 bases and at J to 6 bases, leaving 12 bases not matched to a gene. Germline values: CDR1 MGHRA, CDR2 YSYEKL. This CDR3 spans 15 amino acids. Written as DNA, the CDR3 is TGCGCCAGCAGCGCGCGTCCGGGACAGGCTTCCGAGCAGTACTTC. Residues: CASSARPGQASEQYF.

This clonotype was recorded many times. The CDR3 protein is CASSVAGVGGGAGANVLTF. The CDR3 DNA reads as TGTGCCAGCAGCGTAGCTGGGGTGGGGGGAGGCGCTGGGGCCAACGTCCTGACTTTC. This chain uses TRBV9 with TRBJ2-6; TRBD2 is a possible D gene (6 bases). The CDR3 length is 19 residues. V was shortened by 0 bases and J by 2 bases, with 18 bases between the two germline ends. CDR1 is SGDLS and CDR2 is YYNGEE in the germline V gene.

This clonotype was counted many times. This rearrangement joins TRBV5-8 to TRBJ2-7, with 7 bases fitting TRBD2. From germline, CDR1 is SGHTS and CDR2 YDEGEE. V lost 4 bases to trimming and J lost 3 bases; unmatched junction nucleotides: 13. This CDR3 has 16 amino acids. The CDR3 DNA reads TGTGCCAGCAGCCCCTCAGGACCTAGCGGATACTACGAGCAGTACTTC. Its protein product is CASSPSGPSGYYEQYF.

This clonotype occurred a few times. V usage is TRBV20-1 and J usage is TRBJ1-6; D not resolved. CDR1 and CDR2 (germline): DFQATT, SNEGSKA (reference sequence). The CDR3 contains 15 residues. The V end lost 1 base, the J end lost 5 bases, and 12 bases lay between the germline ends. CDR3: CSARGPQGNNSPLHF. In DNA form, the CDR3 reads TGCAGTGCTAGAGGGCCCCAAGGGAATAATTCACCCCTCCACTTT.